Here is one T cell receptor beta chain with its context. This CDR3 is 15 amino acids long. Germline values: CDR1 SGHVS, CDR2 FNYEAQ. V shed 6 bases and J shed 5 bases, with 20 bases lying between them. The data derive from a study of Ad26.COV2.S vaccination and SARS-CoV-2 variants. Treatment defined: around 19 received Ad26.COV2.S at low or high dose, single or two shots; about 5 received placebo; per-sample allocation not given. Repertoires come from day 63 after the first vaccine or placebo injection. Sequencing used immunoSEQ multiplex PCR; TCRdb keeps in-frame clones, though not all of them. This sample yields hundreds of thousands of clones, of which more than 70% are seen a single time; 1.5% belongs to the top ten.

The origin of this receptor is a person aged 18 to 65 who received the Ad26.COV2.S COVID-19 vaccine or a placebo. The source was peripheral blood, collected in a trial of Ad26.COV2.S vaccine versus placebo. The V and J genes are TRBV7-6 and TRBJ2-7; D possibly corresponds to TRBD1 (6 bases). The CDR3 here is CASSNSMGAINEQYF. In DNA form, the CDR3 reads TGTGCCAGCAGTAATTCGATGGGGGCGATTAACGAGCAGTACTTC.